The 8 T cell receptor beta chains in this list originate from one sample, sequenced in a study of cytomegalovirus exposure and HLA in healthy donors. Assay used: immunoSEQ multiplex PCR; TCRdb lists only in-frame clones, some missing. The table lists 250,000 to 350,000 clones, 86% of them singletons, with around 0.84% in the top ten. The sequencing sample was made of PBMCs. The receptors stem from a woman aged 18 to 35 in good health and CMV-seronegative.

The chain is built from TRBV11-2 and TRBJ2-7; 10 bases map to TRBD2. Losses at the gene ends were 5 bases for V and 2 bases for J; bases not matched to a gene: 12. The CDR3 spans 17 residues. Germline assignment: CDR1 SGHAT and CDR2 FQNNGV. The CDR3: CASSPQFLAGDTYEQYF. The CDR3 DNA sequence: TGTGCCAGCAGCCCCCAATTCCTAGCGGGAGACACCTACGAGCAGTACTTC.

The chain recombines TRBV29-1 with TRBJ2-1; tentative D call: TRBD1 (6 bases). Germline-derived CDR1 and CDR2 are SQVTM and ANQGSEA. Trimming took off 6 bases at V and 2 bases at J, with 20 bases between the two ends. The CDR3 contains 16 residues. CDR3 DNA sequence: TGCAGCGTGCCAGACAGGCTCCTTAAGGCCTACAATGAGCAGTTCTTC. Encoded protein: CSVPDRLLKAYNEQFF.

The chain recombines TRBV5-8 with TRBJ2-7; 12 bases align to TRBD1. The CDR3 runs to 17 residues. V trimming: 4 bases; J trimming: 2 bases; junction bases outside the gene matches: 10. CDR1 SGHTS and CDR2 YDEGEE come from the germline V gene. CDR3 in DNA: TGTGCCAGCAGCACGGGACAGGGGGCGAAGGGTCCCTACGAGCAGTACTTC. This encodes CASSTGQGAKGPYEQYF.

This clone occurred once. This rearrangement joins TRBV9 to TRBJ2-1, with a tentative D call TRBD1 (6 bases). Trimming took off 4 bases at V and 4 bases at J, with 15 bases between the two ends. CDR1 and CDR2 from the germline V gene are SGDLS and YYNGEE. CDR3 size: 15 residues. The CDR3 loop reads CASSPPGAGYNEQFF. Here the CDR3 DNA reads TGTGCCAGCAGCCCCCCAGGGGCGGGTTACAATGAGCAGTTCTTC.

The chain recombines TRBV7-7 with TRBJ2-1, with TRBD2 matching over 7 bases. The V gene's germline CDR1 is SSHAT and CDR2 FNYEAQ (reference sequence). The CDR3 has 16 residues. The V gene end was trimmed by 5 bases and the J gene end by 9 bases; junction bases not matched to a gene: 16. This chain's CDR3 is CASSPVAGAGFTEQFF. The DNA for the CDR3 is TGTGCCAGCAGCCCCGTTGCGGGAGCTGGTTTTACTGAGCAGTTCTTC.

The gene calls are TRBV4-3 and TRBJ2-7, with TRBD2 matching over 12 bases. CDR3 length equals 15 residues. V was pared by 1 base and J by 3 bases, with 1 base of the junction left unmatched. CDR1 is LGHNA and CDR2 is YSLEER in the germline V gene. The CDR3: CASSQGTSGIYEQYF. The DNA for the CDR3 is TGCGCCAGCAGCCAAGGGACTAGCGGGATCTACGAGCAGTACTTC.

This chain connects TRBV28 to TRBJ1-5; no definite D call. The CDR3 loop spans 17 amino acids. Germline loops: CDR1 MDHEN, CDR2 SYDVKM. V was trimmed by 7 bases and J by 2 bases, leaving 21 bases between them. The DNA of the CDR3 is TGTGCCAGCACCCCCGTCATTACGGGTCCGGGCAATCAGCCCCAGCATTTT. Translating gives CASTPVITGPGNQPQHF.

The CDR3 nucleotides read TGTGCCAGCAGCAGATGGGGACAGGGCTCTGGCACGAACACTGAAGCTTTCTTT. This sequence encodes CASSRWGQGSGTNTEAFF. The chain carries TRBV7-8 and TRBJ1-1; 9 bases align to TRBD1. V dropped 5 bases and J dropped 1; count of bases not matched to a gene: 14. This CDR3 spans 18 amino acids. Germline CDR1 reads SGHVS; CDR2 reads FQNEAQ.